Presented here are 4 T cell receptor beta chains from one specimen sequenced in a study of blood T cell repertoires in COVID-19. TCRdb's table, derived via immunoSEQ multiplex PCR, lists solely in-frame clones and lacks some. The table includes 60,000 or so clones, around 90% detected once. Source material: peripheral blood. These receptors originate from a human donor with acute or convalescent COVID-19. The donor label of this sample is uncertain.

This sequence joins TRBV5-1 and TRBJ2-1; 11 nucleotides line up with TRBD2. The CDR3 length is 15 residues. V dropped 4 bases and J dropped 7; count of bases not matched to a gene: 7. Germline V lookup: CDR1 SGHRS, CDR2 YFSETQ. CDR3 nucleotide sequence: TGCGCCAGCAGCGTTACTAGCGGGAGTACGAATGAGCAGTTCTTC. Its translation is CASSVTSGSTNEQFF.

The rearrangement uses TRBV15 and TRBJ1-5; no clear D gene. Germline V lookup: CDR1 LNHNV, CDR2 YYDKDF (reference sequence). This CDR3 spans 14 amino acids. V was cut by 4 bases and J by 1 base, with 8 bases left in between. CDR3: CATSIKQSNQPQHF. DNA of the CDR3: TGTGCCACCAGCATTAAACAGAGCAATCAGCCCCAGCATTTT. The whole variable domain, filled in from reference TRBV15 and TRBJ1-5, reads DAMVIQNPRYQVTQFGKPVTLSCSQTLNHNVMYWYQQKSSQAPKLLFHYYDKDFNNEADTPDNFQSRRPNTSFCFLDIRSPGLGDTAMYLCATSIKQSNQPQHFGDGTRLSIL.

CDR3 nucleotides: TGTGCCAGCACCCCGGGACAGGGGTCATACGAGCAGTACTTC. The encoded protein is CASTPGQGSYEQYF. The V call is TRBV27, the J call TRBJ2-7; TRBD1 aligns across 10 bases. Losses at the gene ends were 7 bases for V and 4 bases for J; bases not matched to a gene: 7. This CDR3 region has 14 residues. CDR1 and CDR2 from the germline V gene are MNHEY and SMNVEV (reference sequence).

J is TRBJ2-5 and V is TRBV9, with 8 bases identical to TRBD2. Per the germline V gene, CDR1 is SGDLS and CDR2 is YYNGEE. The CDR3 spans 13 residues. J gave up 3 bases and V 3 bases, and 1 base lay outside the gene matches. CDR3 residues: CASSAGLEETQYF. The CDR3 DNA sequence: TGTGCCAGCAGCGCGGGACTAGAAGAGACCCAGTACTTC.